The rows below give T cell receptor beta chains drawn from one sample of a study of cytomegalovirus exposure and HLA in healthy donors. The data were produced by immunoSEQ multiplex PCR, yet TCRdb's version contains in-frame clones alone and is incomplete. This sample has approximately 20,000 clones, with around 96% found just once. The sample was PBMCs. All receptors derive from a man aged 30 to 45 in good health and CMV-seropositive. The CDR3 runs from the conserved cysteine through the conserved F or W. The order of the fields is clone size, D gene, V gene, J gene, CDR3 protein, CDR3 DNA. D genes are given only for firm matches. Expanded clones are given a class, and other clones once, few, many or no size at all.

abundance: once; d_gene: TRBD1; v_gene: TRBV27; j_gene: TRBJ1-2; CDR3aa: CASSPLTGNYGYTF; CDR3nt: TGTGCCAGCAGTCCCCTGACAGGGAACTATGGCTACACCTTC
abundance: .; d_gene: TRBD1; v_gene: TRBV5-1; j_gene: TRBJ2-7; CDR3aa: CASSLDTRTGSMDEQYF; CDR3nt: TGCGCCAGCAGCTTGGACACCAGGACAGGGAGTATGGACGAGCAGTACTTC
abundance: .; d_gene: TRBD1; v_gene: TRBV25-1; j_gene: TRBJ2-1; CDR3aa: CAYGTGVRNEQFF; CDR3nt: TGTGCCTACGGGACAGGGGTTAGAAATGAGCAGTTCTTC
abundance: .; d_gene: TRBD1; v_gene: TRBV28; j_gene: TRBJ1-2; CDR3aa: CASSPGTVYGYTF; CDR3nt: TGTGCCAGCAGCCCAGGGACAGTCTATGGCTACACCTTC
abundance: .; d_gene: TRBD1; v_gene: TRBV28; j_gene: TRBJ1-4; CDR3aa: CASSSGQGTTNEKLFF; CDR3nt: TGTGCCAGCAGTTCTGGACAGGGAACAACTAATGAAAAACTGTTTTTT
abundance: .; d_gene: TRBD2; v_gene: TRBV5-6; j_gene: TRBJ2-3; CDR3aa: CASSPGGQRDTQYF; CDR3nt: TGTGCCAGCAGCCCGGGGGGGCAGCGGGATACGCAGTATTTT
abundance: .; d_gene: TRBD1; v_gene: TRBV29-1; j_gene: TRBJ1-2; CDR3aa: CSVESLGDRGGGYTF; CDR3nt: TGCAGCGTTGAGTCCCTTGGGGACAGGGGTGGTGGCTACACCTTC
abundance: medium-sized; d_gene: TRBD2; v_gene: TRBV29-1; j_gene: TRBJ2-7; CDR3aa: CSATQTSGSSEQYF; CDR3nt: TGCAGCGCAACCCAGACTAGCGGGAGTTCCGAGCAGTACTTC
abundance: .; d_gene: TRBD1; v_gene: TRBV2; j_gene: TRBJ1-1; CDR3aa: CAIGDRGLGAFF; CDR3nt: TGTGCCATCGGGGACAGGGGGCTTGGAGCTTTCTTT
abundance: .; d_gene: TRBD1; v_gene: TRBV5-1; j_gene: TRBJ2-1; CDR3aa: CASSLGGTGPNEQFF; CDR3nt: TGCGCCAGCAGCTTGGGGGGGACAGGCCCTAATGAGCAGTTCTTC
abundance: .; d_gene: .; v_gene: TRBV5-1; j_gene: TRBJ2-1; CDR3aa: CASRWDFQSSYNEQFF; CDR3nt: TGCGCCAGCAGGTGGGACTTCCAGAGCTCCTACAATGAGCAGTTCTTC
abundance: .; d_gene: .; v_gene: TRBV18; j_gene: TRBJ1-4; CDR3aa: CASSPIPSSNEKLFF; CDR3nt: TGTGCCAGCTCACCAATCCCGTCTTCTAATGAAAAACTGTTTTTT
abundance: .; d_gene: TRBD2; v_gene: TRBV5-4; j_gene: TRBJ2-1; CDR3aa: CASRPLGGRGAYNEQFF; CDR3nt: TGTGCCAGCAGACCTTTGGGCGGGAGGGGTGCCTACAATGAGCAGTTCTTC
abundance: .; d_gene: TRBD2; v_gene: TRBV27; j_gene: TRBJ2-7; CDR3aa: CASSFAGVNSYEQYF; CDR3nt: TGTGCCAGCAGTTTTGCGGGGGTGAACTCCTACGAGCAGTACTTC